The 16 T cell receptor beta chains below were found in one sample sequenced in a study of identical twins. Via MiXCR, TCRdb re-called the 5' RACE reads, giving one row per CDR3 protein. The table lists 700,000 to 950,000 distinct CDR3 sequences, 9% to 15% of them singletons. The same data also contributed to another study, on yellow fever vaccine responses in identical twins.

The specimen sequenced was PBMCs. These TCRs come from a woman under 30 in good health.

The chain combines TRBV7-9 with TRBJ2-2; perhaps TRBD2 as D (5 bases). V shed 4 bases and J shed 3 bases, with 15 bases lying between them. The CDR3 runs 16 residues. Germline CDR1 reads SEHNR; CDR2 reads FQNEAQ (reference sequence). This CDR3 reads CASSYHGLDYTGELFF. The CDR3 DNA is TGTGCCAGCAGCTACCACGGACTGGATTACACCGGGGAGCTGTTTTTT.

This clonotype was counted a few times. The chain links TRBV28 to TRBJ2-7, with 8 bases matching TRBD2. CDR1 is MDHEN and CDR2 is SYDVKM in the germline V gene. V gave up 4 bases and J gave up 2 bases; unmatched junction bases: 7. This CDR3 comprises 15 residues. CDR3 nucleotide sequence: TGTGCCAGCAGTTGGGAGCGGGAGTACGCCTACGAGCAGTACTTC. Its protein is CASSWEREYAYEQYF.

This clonotype came up many times. This rearrangement joins TRBV4-1 to TRBJ2-3; D gene ambiguous. The CDR3 extends over 15 amino acids. The germline V gene has CDR1 MGHRA and CDR2 YSYEKL. Trimming cost V 4 bases and J 2 bases, with 13 bases left between them. CDR3 in amino acids: CASSPHPVLTDTQYF. Here the CDR3 DNA reads TGCGCCAGCAGCCCTCATCCGGTTCTCACAGATACGCAGTATTTT.

This clonotype showed up just a few times. The chain combines TRBV25-1 with TRBJ1-1, with a weak D call TRBD1 (5 bases). In germline, CDR1 is MGHDK, CDR2 SYGVNS. Trimming removed 1 base from V and 8 bases from J, with 17 bases in between. The length of the CDR3 is 15 residues. The CDR3 is CASSESGTTVTEAFF. The CDR3 DNA follows: TGTGCCAGCAGTGAATCAGGGACGACAGTCACCGAAGCTTTCTTT.

This clonotype was observed at least ten times. The J gene is TRBJ2-5, the V gene TRBV11-2; the D gene could be TRBD1 or TRBD2 (6 bases each). CDR1 is SGHAT and CDR2 is FQNNGV in the germline V gene. The CDR3 is made up of 14 amino acids. V lost 6 bases, J lost 5 bases, and 16 bases lay in between. The CDR3 here is CASSPLGGLETQYF. The CDR3 region has the DNA TGTGCCAGCAGTCCCCTAGGGGGGTTGGAGACCCAGTACTTC.

This clonotype was counted a few times. This CDR3 reads CASRHAGTGSRTQYF. Written as DNA, the CDR3 is TGTGCCAGCAGACATGCCGGGACAGGGTCTCGGACCCAGTACTTC. The chain joins TRBV5-6 to TRBJ2-5; 9 bases match TRBD1. Trimming cost V 5 bases and J 7 bases; bases outside gene matches: 12. This CDR3 has 15 residues. Germline CDR1 reads SGHDT; CDR2 reads YYEEEE.

This clonotype was seen many times. The rearrangement uses TRBV4-2 and TRBJ1-1; D is uncertain. The V gene lost 0 bases and the J gene lost 3 bases, with 11 bases spanning the gap. CDR3 length equals 15 residues. Germline lookup yields CDR1 LGHNA and CDR2 YNFKEQ. The CDR3 is CASSQEARGYTEAFF. Here the CDR3 DNA reads TGTGCCAGCAGCCAAGAGGCCCGTGGGTACACTGAAGCTTTCTTT.

This clonotype was recorded a few times. The chain uses TRBV4-1 and TRBJ2-7; 9 bases agree with TRBD2. This CDR3 comprises 17 residues. V lost 0 bases to trimming and J lost 0 bases; unmatched junction nucleotides: 6. CDR1 is MGHRA and CDR2 is YSYEKL in the germline V gene. The CDR3 DNA follows: TGCGCCAGCAGCCAAGATCGGAGCGGGGGGAGCTCCTACGAGCAGTACTTC. Residues: CASSQDRSGGSSYEQYF.

J is TRBJ2-4 and V is TRBV29-1, with TRBD1 matching over 9 bases. Per germline, CDR1 SQVTM and CDR2 ANQGSEA. The CDR3 contains 13 residues. Trimming at V came to 6 bases and at J to 6 bases, leaving 6 bases not matched to a gene. The CDR3 region has the DNA TGCAGCGTGGACCCGGGACAGGGAAACATTCAGTACTTC. It is translated as CSVDPGQGNIQYF.

This clonotype came up a few times. The V call is TRBV10-3, the J call TRBJ2-4; D is undetermined. V shed 2 bases and J shed 7 bases, with 3 bases lying between them. Per the germline V gene, CDR1 is ENHRY and CDR2 is SYGVKD. The CDR3 covers 11 residues. This CDR3 reads CAISEGNIQYF. The DNA for the CDR3 is TGTGCCATCAGTGAGGGGAACATTCAGTACTTC.

This clonotype was observed a few times. The chain joins TRBV20-1 to TRBJ1-1, with TRBD1 matching 7 bases. Germline values: CDR1 DFQATT, CDR2 SNEGSKA (reference sequence). The CDR3 consists of 16 residues. V shed 4 bases and J 0 bases; nucleotides not matched to a gene: 11. This CDR3 reads CSATHPGTAMNTEAFF. The DNA for the CDR3 is TGCAGTGCTACCCACCCCGGGACAGCCATGAACACTGAAGCTTTCTTT.

This clonotype was found a few times. This chain uses TRBV24-1 with TRBJ2-5, with D maybe TRBD2 (6 bases). With 0 bases removed from V and 5 bases from J, the gap between germline ends came to 15 bases. In germline, CDR1 is KGHDR, CDR2 SFDVKD. The CDR3 spans 16 residues. For the CDR3, the DNA is TGTGCCACCAGTGATTTGCGGGGGACCGGGGAGGAGACCCAGTACTTC. Its protein product is CATSDLRGTGEETQYF.

The chain links TRBV10-1 to TRBJ2-5; D is unresolved. The CDR3 extends over 14 amino acids. Germline loops: CDR1 WNHNN, CDR2 SYGVQD (reference sequence). V gave up 1 base and J gave up 0 bases, with 6 bases separating them. The CDR3 DNA reads TGCGCCAGCAGTGAGTGGCACAACCAAGAGACCCAGTACTTC. Translated, it gives CASSEWHNQETQYF.

This clonotype was found a few times. The rearrangement uses TRBV14 and TRBJ2-4; D unresolved. CDR3 length equals 16 residues. V gave up 0 bases and J gave up 3 bases, with 12 bases separating them. The germline V gene encodes CDR1 SGHDN and CDR2 FVKESK. The CDR3 reads CASSQDGGIGKNIQYF. The CDR3, as DNA: TGTGCCAGCAGCCAAGACGGTGGGATAGGCAAAAACATTCAGTACTTC.

A few counts support this clonotype. The chain joins TRBV4-1 to TRBJ2-3; weak D call: TRBD2 (6 bases). CDR1 MGHRA and CDR2 YSYEKL come from the germline V gene. The CDR3 is made up of 13 amino acids. Trimming pared 6 bases from V and 5 bases from J, leaving 12 bases between. CDR3 protein: CASSGDFQDTQYF. In nucleotides, the CDR3 is TGCGCCAGCAGTGGGGACTTTCAAGATACGCAGTATTTT.

This clonotype appeared a few times. This chain connects TRBV12-3 or TRBV12-4 to TRBJ2-5; 9 bases match TRBD2. The CDR3 has 16 residues. The junction had 14 bases not matched to a gene; V was cut back by 5 bases and J by 7 bases. CDR3 nucleotides: TGTGCCAGCAGTCGGCCCCCGGGACTAGCTGAGGGGACCCAGTACTTC. Residues: CASSRPPGLAEGTQYF.